This T cell receptor beta chain appears in the sequencing data of a study of T-cell reconstitution after alpha-beta-depleted transplantation in children. Researchers prepared the TCRbeta library using unique molecular identifiers, the study reports. TCRdb ran MiXCR on the PCR reads and lists one entry per CDR3 protein. The sample consists of 640,000 or so distinct CDR3 sequences, approximately 15% of them appearing once. This clonotype was seen ten or more times. Germline CDR1 DFQATT, CDR2 SNEGSKA (reference sequence). Deletions cut 6 bases from V and 8 bases from J, with 11 bases between. The CDR3 contains 11 residues.

The chain employs TRBV20-1 and TRBJ1-3, with a tentative D call TRBD1 (5 bases). The sample was PBMCs from the stem cell graft donor, taken from the stem cell graft. The source is a human donor who donated a stem cell graft to a child with acute myeloid leukemia. CDR3 coding DNA: TGCAGTGCAAGGGGTCGGGACACCATATATTTT. Its protein product is CSARGRDTIYF.